The next 15 T cell receptor beta chains were all read from a single sample in a study of read filtering for tumor transcriptome and immune sequencing. This library used roughly 0.4 ug RNA and molecular barcoded adaptors spanning alpha/delta and beta/gamma chains. TCRdb recomputed calls from the reads with MiXCR, one row per CDR3 protein. The sample has roughly 90,000 distinct CDR3 sequences, 20% to 25% seen once. The sequencing sample was made of a population of CD138-negative cells sorted from bone marrow. The receptor source for this set is a donor aged 40 or over with multiple myeloma.

This rearrangement joins TRBV6-1 to TRBJ1-5; TRBD1 is a possible D gene (5 bases). Germline CDR1 reads MNHNS; CDR2 reads SASEGT. The CDR3 runs to 15 residues. Deletions cut 4 bases from V and 4 bases from J, with 14 bases between. The CDR3 DNA reads TGTGCCAGCAGTGGACCGGGGCGAGCGAATCAGCCCCAGCATTTT. Translated, it gives CASSGPGRANQPQHF.

With respect to this clonotype: A single base separates this from a much larger clone, so it may be a read error. This sequence joins TRBV19 and TRBJ1-4; D is unclear. V lost 5 bases to trimming and J lost 3 bases, with 13 bases between them. The CDR3 is made up of 15 amino acids. Germline assignment: CDR1 LNHDA and CDR2 SQIVND (reference sequence). CDR3: CASSSGRLSNEKLFF. The CDR3, as DNA: TGTGCCAGTAGTTCAGGACGGCTGTCTAATGAAAAACTGTTTTTT.

This clonotype was picked up many times. J is TRBJ2-1 and V is TRBV12-3 or TRBV12-4, with a possible D match to TRBD2 (7 bases). This CDR3 has 18 amino acids. Trimming removed 3 bases at V and 1 base at J, with 19 bases between. The CDR3 reads CASSFPGNGGPSYNEQFF. As DNA, the CDR3 is TGTGCCAGCAGTTTCCCTGGGAACGGGGGGCCATCCTACAATGAGCAGTTCTTC.

Regarding this clonotype: This could be a read error, since a much larger clone is one nucleotide away. The CDR3 loop is CASSPQGGSEAFF. The CDR3 DNA reads TGTGCCAGCAGCCCACAGGGGGGGTCTGAAGCTTTCTTT. The chain is built from TRBV7-3 and TRBJ1-1; 8 nucleotides align to TRBD1. The CDR3 runs to 13 residues. V was clipped by 5 bases and J by 6 bases; unmatched bases: 5. Germline CDR1 and CDR2: SGHTA and FQGTGA.

Here the CDR3 DNA reads TGCGCCAGCAGCCATAGGACAGGGACTTTTCAGCCCCAGCATTTT. Protein sequence: CASSHRTGTFQPQHF. The genes are TRBV4-1 and TRBJ1-5, with 8 bases fitting TRBD1. This CDR3 comprises 15 residues. The V gene end was trimmed by 3 bases and the J gene end by 6 bases; junction bases not matched to a gene: 7. Per germline, CDR1 MGHRA and CDR2 YSYEKL.

This clonotype was picked up many times. This chain links TRBV3-1 with TRBJ1-5; the D is unclear. CDR3 length equals 15 residues. Trimming stripped 0 bases from V and 1 base from J, with 7 bases between. Per germline, CDR1 LGHDT and CDR2 YNNKEL (reference sequence). CDR3 sequence: CASSQEGGSNQPQHF. The CDR3 DNA is TGTGCCAGCAGCCAAGAGGGCGGCAGCAATCAGCCCCAGCATTTT.

This clonotype has a count of ten or more. The genes are TRBV6-1 and TRBJ1-6; the D gene is possibly TRBD1 (6 bases). V lost 6 bases and J lost 10, with 16 bases in between. The V gene's germline CDR1 is MNHNS and CDR2 SASEGT. CDR3 length: 14 amino acids. The CDR3 sequence is CASSEQGRGSPLHF. The CDR3 nucleotides are TGTGCCAGCAGCGAACAGGGAAGGGGATCACCCCTCCACTTT.

This clonotype has only a few counts. The chain links TRBV7-9 to TRBJ2-5; TRBD1 matches at 8 bases. The J segment lost 4 bases and the V segment lost 6 bases, leaving 7 bases of the junction unmatched. The CDR3 loop spans 14 amino acids. The germline V gene has CDR1 SEHNR and CDR2 FQNEAQ (reference sequence). CDR3 coding DNA: TGTGCCAGCAGATCTGGACAGGGAGGAGAGACCCAGTACTTC. It codes for CASRSGQGGETQYF.

This clonotype was seen at least ten times. V usage is TRBV28 and J usage is TRBJ2-1; no clear D. Germline V CDR1 and CDR2: MDHEN, SYDVKM. The V end lost 6 bases, the J end lost 4 bases, and 19 bases lay between the germline ends. CDR3 length equals 16 residues. The CDR3: CASSSLEAEFYNEQFF. The DNA for the CDR3 is TGTGCCAGCAGCTCGCTCGAGGCCGAATTTTACAATGAGCAGTTCTTC.

This clonotype was counted ten times or more. The V gene is TRBV11-3, the J gene TRBJ2-1; the D gene is possibly TRBD2 (6 bases). V lost 2 bases and J 0 bases, leaving 11 bases between the germline ends. This CDR3 is built from 16 residues. Germline V lookup: CDR1 SGHNT, CDR2 YENEEA. CDR3 protein: CASSLRRDSSYNEQFF. The CDR3 DNA is TGTGCCAGCAGCTTAAGGCGGGATAGCTCCTACAATGAGCAGTTCTTC. Full variable domain (outside the CDR3, taken from reference TRBV11-3 and TRBJ2-1): EAGVVQSPRYKIIEKKQPVAFWCNPISGHNTLYWYLQNLGQGPELLIRYENEEAVDDSQLPKDRFSAERLKGVDSTLKIQPAELGDSAVYLCASSLRRDSSYNEQFFGPGTRLTVL.

Of note for this clonotype: One end of the junction does not line up with germline, which may come from a read error. CDR3: CSGKTGTGETEASF. CDR3 in DNA: TGCAGCGGCAAGACCGGGACAGGGGAAACTGAAGCTTCCTTT. The gene calls are TRBV29-1 and TRBJ1-1; 10 nucleotides agree with TRBD1. CDR3 length equals 14 residues. Germline values: CDR1 SQVTM, CDR2 ANQGSEA.

V gene TRBV29-1 combines with J gene TRBJ2-7; no clear D gene. This CDR3 is 12 amino acids long. In germline, CDR1 is SQVTM, CDR2 ANQGSEA. V was shortened by 4 bases and J by 2 bases, with 9 bases between the two germline ends. The CDR3 region is CSVVGLTYEQYF. For the CDR3, the DNA is TGCAGCGTTGTGGGTTTGACCTACGAGCAGTACTTC.

With respect to this clonotype: Possible read error: a much larger clone is one base away. The final CDR3 position lacks the conserved phenylalanine or tryptophan, pointing to a likely read error. The rearrangement uses TRBV28 and TRBJ1-1, with a tentative D call TRBD1 (6 bases). CDR3 size: 14 residues. Germline CDR1 reads MDHEN; CDR2 reads SYDVKM. Trimming took 5 bases from V and 4 from J, leaving 14 bases between them. DNA for the CDR3: TGTGCCAGCAGTAGAGATAGGGGGAGCACTGAAGCTTTCCTT. Its translation is CASSRDRGSTEAFL.

The gene calls are TRBV28 and TRBJ2-7, with D maybe TRBD1 (6 bases). Trimming stripped 3 bases from V and 6 bases from J, with 21 bases between. The CDR3 covers 16 residues. Germline loops: CDR1 MDHEN, CDR2 SYDVKM. CDR3 DNA sequence: TGTGCCAGCAGTTTGGCAGGGGAAGTGGTCCGCGGCGAGCAGTACTTC. Its protein is CASSLAGEVVRGEQYF.

This clonotype was detected only a few times. The rearrangement joins TRBV20-1 to TRBJ1-5; D might be TRBD1 (6 bases). The CDR3 extends over 12 amino acids. The germline CDR1 and CDR2 sequences are DFQATT and SNEGSKA (reference sequence). Trimming took 6 bases from V and 7 from J, leaving 13 bases between them. The CDR3, as DNA: TGCAGTGCAGACAGGAATTACCAGCCCCAGCATTTT. It is translated as CSADRNYQPQHF.